Here is one T cell receptor beta chain with its context. Its cognate antigen is unknown. TCRdb reprocessed the reads via MiXCR and lists one record per CDR3 protein. The sample holds some 920,000 distinct CDR3 sequences, 31% seen once. CDR1 is DFQATT and CDR2 is SNEGSKA in the germline V gene (reference sequence). This CDR3 is 15 amino acids long. Germline trimming cut 4 bases from V and 1 base from J; bases unmatched to any gene: 10. This entry is derived from a study of T cell repertoires in cytomegalovirus infection. Notes on the study in general: People with CMV and the relevant HLA were identified by cumulative public TCR beta family frequency.

The receptor's source is a human donor in good health (CMV status not recorded). Some clones in this sample may be carry-over from other donors' samples. Sequenced material: cultured CD8+ T cells from PBMCs, taken from culture after CMV antigen stimulation. J is TRBJ2-7 and V is TRBV20-1, with 7 nucleotides matching TRBD1. CDR3 DNA: TGCAGTGCTATTTATACGACAGGGCCATCCTACGAGCAGTACTTC. Translated: CSAIYTTGPSYEQYF.